This entry concerns a single T cell receptor (beta chain). Its antigen remains unidentified. Base qualities are not provided; no much larger clone lies one nucleotide away. TCRbeta CDR3 regions were amplified from genomic DNA using the immunoSEQ Assay, a bias-controlled multiplex PCR. Concerning the study's data processing: The number of nucleated cells in each sample was estimated by amplification of reference gene primers within the assay. Sequence reads were collapsed and filtered to measure the absolute abundance of every unique TCRbeta CDR3 rearrangement. Productive Simpson clonality was computed per sample as the square root of Simpson's diversity index over productive rearrangements. In its TCRdb copy, this immuneACCESS table keeps in-frame sequences only and misses some clones. Where compared with another copy, unresolved V genes explain less than half of these, and the others have no known cause. The DNA was the basis for D and trimming; V, J and clone size are from that table. This sample holds approximately 170,000 clones; 65% to 85% were observed only once. Less than 20% of the sample rests with the top ten.

This sample stems from a study of blood T cell repertoires in COVID-19 (dated by TCRdb to 2018 to 2021). Study-wide context: Collaborator samples came from the United States, Italy and Spain and covered acute and convalescent phases of COVID-19. Where HLA class I and class II types were available, the types were taken from metadata supplied by the sample provider, not from assay-based typing. The repertoires were made available in a free public database intended to serve as a resource for research on the immune response to SARS-CoV-2. The prospective study material was composed of cDNA or gDNA derived from T cells, B-cell-depleted T cells, or PBMCs. Samples were obtained from the ongoing ImmuneRACE study (first 160 participants) and from about 1,300 subjects provided by 6 global collaborators. Subjects who had been exposed to COVID-19, were actively infected with it, or had recovered from it provided the deeply sampled blood TCRbeta repertoires that made up the dataset. The sample metadata nearly always contained a de-identified subject ID, COVID-19 status, age in years and sex.

Summary of the overall study and its limitations: How much clinical and demographic metadata was included differed by source and by participant, and the metadata was provided uncurated.

A second Seattle source provided samples from volunteer blood donors who had recovered from COVID-19. Each collaborating institution followed its own protocols to collect whole blood in K2EDTA tubes. Collaborator samples were shipped for TCRbeta analysis as frozen whole blood, isolated PBMCs, or DNA extracted from either sample type. Trimming at the junction amounts to 1 base on V and 0 bases on J, and the germline ends lie 12 bases apart. Its CDR3 holds 17 amino acids, cysteine through phenylalanine. Only the CDR3 portion is preserved as DNA: 51 bases, with reading frame beginning at the first base. In the germline V gene (reference sequence), CDR1 corresponds to LGHDT and CDR2 to YNNKEL.

This chain joins TRBV3-1 (or the pseudogene TRBV3-2) to TRBJ1-4; the D segment cannot be called with confidence. This clonotype originated in a woman in her seventies who had recovered from COVID-19. Sequenced material: peripheral blood. For the CDR3, the sequence is CASSQVPNNPTNEKLFF. The sequenced DNA: TGTGCCAGCAGCCAAGTTCCGAACAACCCAACTAATGAAAAACTGTTTTTT.